This TCR beta chain was captured by sequencing in a study of immune evolution from preneoplasia to lung adenocarcinoma. Study-wide findings and caveats: T cell clonality was higher in KRAS-mutant than EGFR-mutant or wild-type nodules.

Resections took place in Japan or China from about 2013 to 2018. Sequencing was performed with immunoSEQ multiplex PCR; in TCRdb, only in-frame clones are kept and a portion is missing. The sample has 15,000 to 20,000 clones, approximately 86% seen once. Comment on this clone: Its target is unknown.

Trimming shortened V by 8 bases and J by 5 bases, and 27 bases separated the two germline ends. Germline V gene data show CDR1 as MNHEY and CDR2 as SMNVEV (reference sequence). The CDR3 spans 17 residues. The sequenced sample was FFPE invasive lung adenocarcinoma tissue. The sequence was collected from a person between 70 and 80 years old with invasive lung adenocarcinoma. The chain joins TRBV27 to TRBJ1-1; TRBD1 might be the D (6 bases). The CDR3 region is CASGTTGGEWWWTEAFF. CDR3 DNA: TGTGCCAGCGGAACGACAGGAGGGGAATGGTGGTGGACTGAAGCTTTCTTT.